This T cell receptor (beta chain) stems from a study of tumor-infiltrating lymphocytes in primary liver carcinoma (dated by TCRdb to the late 2010s). Regarding the research as a whole: Between November 2015 and early 2016, 4 to 6 patients in China with histopathologically diagnosed primary liver carcinoma had surgical resection. The five patients, three men and two women aged 30 to 69 years, had hepatocellular carcinoma (four) or combined HCC and intrahepatic cholangiocarcinoma (one). The five patients had tumors of stage T1-T3 N0M0, with maximum diameters ranging from about 4 to 11 cm. Samples yielded roughly 3.5 to 7.13 million productive TCRbeta reads; read depth did not differ significantly between tissue types. For each liver tumor, the study sampled five regions along with adjacent normal tissue and blood, and applied TCRbeta repertoire sequencing, expression microarrays and whole-exome sequencing. A total of roughly 35 specimens from 5 patients, comprising some 25 tumor regions, 5 adjacent noncancerous liver tissues and 5 peripheral blood samples, were covered by TCRbeta repertoire sequencing. Repertoires from technical replicates were highly reproducible, with mean shared-clone rates roughly 0.87 and correlation coefficients above 0.98.

The research as a whole found: Repertoire overlap was higher between tumor regions (mean about 36%) than tumor-adjacent (17%) or tumor-blood (roughly 14%) pairs, consistent with antigen-driven expansion. The top 250 clones accounted for a significantly greater share of the repertoire in tumors than in blood (p = 0.039). Only five patients were included in the study, and the authors note that the findings should be validated in a larger study. Only the TCR beta chain was sequenced, so true repertoire diversity is likely underestimated because unpaired alpha chains were not captured. Because the samples were bulk and unsorted, CD4+ and CD8+ T cell repertoires could not be compared.

Blood RNA was extracted from unsorted whole blood with TRIzol reagent; germline DNA came from the DNeasy Blood & Tissue kit. At the time of sampling, the patients had chronic HBV infection and had not received any treatment. Before surgery, approximately 4 milliliters of peripheral blood were drawn into K2EDTA tubes. Starting from 500 to 650 ng total RNA, TCRbeta-specific cDNA was produced by reverse transcription with a constant-region primer and ProtoScript II reverse transcriptase. Construction of the TCRbeta libraries relied on three nested rounds of multiplex PCR, following a slightly modified ARM-PCR procedure. The first two PCR rounds used multiplex TRBV1-TRBV30 forward primers with a Cbeta reverse primer, each for about 10 cycles. Sample barcodes and Illumina adapters were added in a final 25-cycle PCR with Deep VentR polymerase. Before sequencing, amplicons between 200 and 500 bp were purified from gel using a QIAquick gel extraction kit. An Illumina HiSeq 2500 was used to sequence the TCRbeta amplicons, generating 250-bp paired-end reads. As for how the authors treated the data: Quality trimming of reads was performed with Trimmomatic v0.33, and paired reads were merged with FLASH v1.2.11 so that full CDR3 sequences could be recovered. V, D and J germline segments were assigned to the rearranged TCRbeta sequences by MiGEC v1.2.1b. Clonotype statistics, along with Shannon-Wiener diversity indices, were calculated using VDJtools v1.0.0. To cut down on sampling bias, every analysis after diversity analysis relied on just the 250 most abundant clonotypes from each sample. TCRdb itself trimmed the public reads at Q25 with fastp, ran MiXCR and retained productive beta chains. Records with the same CDR3 protein are collapsed into one entry carrying the most frequent genes and DNA. The V and J calls were determined by TCRdb, not by the authors. For this sample the table gives about 300,000 distinct CDR3 sequences, of which 60% to 80% were detected only once. Roughly 10% of the sample rests with the top ten.

Worth noting for this clonotype: It has no known antigen specificity. No qualities accompany the bases; no much larger clone lies one base away.

A distance of 19 bases separates the germline ends of V and J, which lose 10 bases and 6 bases respectively. From cysteine to phenylalanine, the CDR3 is 14 amino acids long. The kept DNA is CDR3 alone, 42 bases in frame from the first base. According to the germline V gene, CDR1 reads SGHDT and CDR2 reads YYEEEE. The receptor chain draws on TRBV5-6 and TRBJ2-2; the D segment cannot be called with confidence. The clonotype was recovered from a man between 35 and 55 years old with primary liver carcinoma and hepatitis B virus infection. Sequenced: peripheral blood. Here is the DNA: TGTGCCGGCACCGTTCGTGGGGTCTCCGGGGAGCTGTTTTTT. It translates as CAGTVRGVSGELFF.